This T cell receptor (beta chain) was captured by sequencing in a study of graft-versus-host responses after intestinal transplantation. With respect to this clone: Its target is unknown.

The CDR3 totals 12 residues. Here immunoSEQ multiplex PCR was the method, and the copy in TCRdb shows in-frame clones only, minus some. Of some 120,000 clones listed, approximately 94% are singletons. The sample was unstimulated CD4+ T cells sorted from spleen or lymph node cells, taken before transplant. The clonotype comes from a human donor who was the organ donor for an intestinal transplant. This chain joins TRBV21-1 and TRBJ1-5. TRBV21-1 is labeled a pseudogene. The CDR3 loop is CASSERGEPQHF. The CDR3 nucleotides read TGTGCCAGCAGCGAAAGAGGAGAGCCCCAGCATTTT.